A few counts support the clone carrying this T cell receptor (beta chain). Its antigen remains unidentified. Each TCR beta cDNA library carried unique molecular identifiers. TCRdb reprocessed the PCR reads via MiXCR and lists one record per CDR3 protein. The table shows about 540,000 distinct CDR3 sequences, with less than 40% occurring only once. From germline, CDR1 is MGHRA and CDR2 YSYEKL. Between the trimmed V and J ends, which lost 0 bases and 5 bases, there was a span of 13 bases. The CDR3 length is 15 residues. The entry originates in a study of post-analysis software for immune sequencing data. Study-level results: Patients showed TRBV5-6, TRBV5-1 and TRBV20-1 among four to six TRBV segments more frequent than in controls. Normalized Chao1 diversity in multiple sclerosis patients fell significantly below that of controls.

The sample taken for sequencing was blood. The TCR was taken from a girl aged 2-17 years with multiple sclerosis. This sequence joins TRBV4-1 and TRBJ2-5; D ambiguous. CDR3 nucleotides: TGCGCCAGCAGCCAAGAGGTGGCATCGTGGGAGACCCAGTACTTC. Translating it yields CASSQEVASWETQYF.